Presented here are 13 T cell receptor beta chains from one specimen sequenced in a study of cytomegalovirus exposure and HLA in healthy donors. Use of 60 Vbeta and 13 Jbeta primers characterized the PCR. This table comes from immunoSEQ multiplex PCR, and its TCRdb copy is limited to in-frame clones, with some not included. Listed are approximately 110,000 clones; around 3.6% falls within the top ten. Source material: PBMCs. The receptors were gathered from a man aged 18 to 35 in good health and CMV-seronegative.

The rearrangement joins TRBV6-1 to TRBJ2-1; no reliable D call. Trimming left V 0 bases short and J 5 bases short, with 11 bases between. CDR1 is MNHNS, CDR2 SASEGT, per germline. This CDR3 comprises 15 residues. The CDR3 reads CASSEARYSNNEQFF. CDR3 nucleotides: TGTGCCAGCAGTGAAGCGCGATACTCTAACAATGAGCAGTTCTTC.

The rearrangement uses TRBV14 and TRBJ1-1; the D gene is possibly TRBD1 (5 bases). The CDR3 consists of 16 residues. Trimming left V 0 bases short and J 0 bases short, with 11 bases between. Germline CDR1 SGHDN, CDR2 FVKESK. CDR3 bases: TGTGCCAGCAGCCAAGATTTGGGGGAGGTGAACACTGAAGCTTTCTTT. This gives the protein CASSQDLGEVNTEAFF.

Here the CDR3 DNA reads TGTGCCAGCAGCATAGGAGCGGGAGGCCCCCCTGGCTATGAGCAGTTCTTC. Translation gives CASSIGAGGPPGYEQFF. V and J are TRBV7-9 and TRBJ2-1; 9 bases align to TRBD2. The CDR3 has 17 residues. V was clipped by 5 bases and J by 8 bases; unmatched bases: 16. The germline V gene has CDR1 SEHNR and CDR2 FQNEAQ (reference sequence).

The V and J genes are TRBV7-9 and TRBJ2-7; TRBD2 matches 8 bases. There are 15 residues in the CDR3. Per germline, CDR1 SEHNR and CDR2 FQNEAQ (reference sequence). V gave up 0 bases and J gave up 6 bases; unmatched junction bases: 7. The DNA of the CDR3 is TGTGCCAGCAGCTTAGCGGGACTAGGGCTCGGCGAGCAGTACTTC. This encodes CASSLAGLGLGEQYF.

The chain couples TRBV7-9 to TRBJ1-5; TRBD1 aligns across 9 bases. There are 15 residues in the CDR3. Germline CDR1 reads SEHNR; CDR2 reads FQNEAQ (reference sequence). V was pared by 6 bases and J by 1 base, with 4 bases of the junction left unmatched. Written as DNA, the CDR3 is TGTGCCAGCAGTGGGGACAGGGCGAGCAATCAGCCCCAGCATTTT. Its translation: CASSGDRASNQPQHF.

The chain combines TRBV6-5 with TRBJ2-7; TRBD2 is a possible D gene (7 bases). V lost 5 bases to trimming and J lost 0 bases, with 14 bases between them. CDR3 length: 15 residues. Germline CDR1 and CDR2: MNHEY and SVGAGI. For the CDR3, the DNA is TGTGCCAGCAGTGGGAGGGGGGCGGGCTCCTACGAGCAGTACTTC. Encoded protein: CASSGRGAGSYEQYF.

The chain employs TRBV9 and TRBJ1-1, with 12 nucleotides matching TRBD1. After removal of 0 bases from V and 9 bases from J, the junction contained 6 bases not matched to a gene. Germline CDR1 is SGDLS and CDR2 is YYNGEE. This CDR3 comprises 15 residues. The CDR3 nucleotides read TGTGCCAGCAGCGTAGGGGGGGACAGGGGGCCCCAAGCTTTCTTT. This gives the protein CASSVGGDRGPQAFF.

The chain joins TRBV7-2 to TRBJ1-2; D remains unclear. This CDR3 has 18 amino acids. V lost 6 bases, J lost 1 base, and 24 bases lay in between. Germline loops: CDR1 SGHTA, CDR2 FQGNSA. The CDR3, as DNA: TGTGCCAGCAGTGTGGGCGCTCAGCCCAGCCTCGATAACTATGGCTACACCTTC. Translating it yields CASSVGAQPSLDNYGYTF. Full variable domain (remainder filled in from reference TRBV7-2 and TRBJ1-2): GAGVSQSPSNKVTEKGKDVELRCDPISGHTALYWYRQSLGQGLEFLIYFQGNSAPDKSGLPSDRFSAERTGGSVSTLTIQRTQQEDSAVYLCASSVGAQPSLDNYGYTFGSGTRLTVV.

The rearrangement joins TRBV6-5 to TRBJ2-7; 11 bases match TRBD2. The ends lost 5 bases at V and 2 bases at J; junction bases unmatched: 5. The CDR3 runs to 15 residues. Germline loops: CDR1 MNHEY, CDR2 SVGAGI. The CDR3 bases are TGTGCCAGCAGTAAACCGGGACTAGCGGCCTACGAGCAGTACTTC. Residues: CASSKPGLAAYEQYF.

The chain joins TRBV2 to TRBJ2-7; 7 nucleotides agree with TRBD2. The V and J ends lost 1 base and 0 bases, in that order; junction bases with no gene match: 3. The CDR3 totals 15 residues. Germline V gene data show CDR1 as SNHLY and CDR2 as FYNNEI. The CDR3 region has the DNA TGTGCCAGCAGTGAAGGGGGAGGGAGCTCCTACGAGCAGTACTTC. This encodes CASSEGGGSSYEQYF.

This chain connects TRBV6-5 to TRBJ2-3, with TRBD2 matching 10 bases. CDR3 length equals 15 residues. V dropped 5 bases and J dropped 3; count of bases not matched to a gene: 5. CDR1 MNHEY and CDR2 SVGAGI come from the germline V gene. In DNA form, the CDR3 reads TGTGCCAGCAGTCCCTCTAGCGGGAGAACAGATACGCAGTATTTT. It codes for CASSPSSGRTDTQYF.

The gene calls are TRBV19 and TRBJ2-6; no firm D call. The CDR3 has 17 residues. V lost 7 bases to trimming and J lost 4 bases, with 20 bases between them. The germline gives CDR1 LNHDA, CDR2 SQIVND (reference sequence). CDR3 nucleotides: TGTGCCAGTAACCATTGGGCCAGAGCTACGGGGGCCAACGTCCTGACTTTC. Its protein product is CASNHWARATGANVLTF.

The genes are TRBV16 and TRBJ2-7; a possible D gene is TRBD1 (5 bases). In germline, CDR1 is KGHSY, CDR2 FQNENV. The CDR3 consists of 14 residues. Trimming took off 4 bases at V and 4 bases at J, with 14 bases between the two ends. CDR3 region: CASSPQGVRYEQYF. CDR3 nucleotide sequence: TGTGCCAGCAGCCCTCAGGGTGTTCGATACGAGCAGTACTTC.